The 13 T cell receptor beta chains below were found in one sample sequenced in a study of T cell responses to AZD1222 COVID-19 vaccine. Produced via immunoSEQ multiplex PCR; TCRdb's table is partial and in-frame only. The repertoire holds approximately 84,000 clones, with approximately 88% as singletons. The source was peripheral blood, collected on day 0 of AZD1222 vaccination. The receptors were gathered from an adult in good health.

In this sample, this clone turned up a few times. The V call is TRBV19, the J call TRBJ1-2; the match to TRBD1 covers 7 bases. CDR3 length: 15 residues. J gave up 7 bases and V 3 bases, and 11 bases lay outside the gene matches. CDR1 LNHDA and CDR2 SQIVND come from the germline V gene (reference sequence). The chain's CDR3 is CASSMEYRGASGYTF. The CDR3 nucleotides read TGTGCCAGTAGTATGGAGTACAGGGGAGCGAGTGGCTACACCTTC.

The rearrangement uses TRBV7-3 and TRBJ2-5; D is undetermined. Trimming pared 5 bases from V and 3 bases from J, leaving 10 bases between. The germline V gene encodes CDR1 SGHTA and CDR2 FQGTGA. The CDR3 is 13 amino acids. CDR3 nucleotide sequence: TGTGCCAGCAGCCGATCTAGAGAAGAGACCCAGTACTTC. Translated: CASSRSREETQYF.

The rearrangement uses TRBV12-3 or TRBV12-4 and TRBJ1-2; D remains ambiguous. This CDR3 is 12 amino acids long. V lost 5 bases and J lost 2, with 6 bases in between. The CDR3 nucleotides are TGTGCCAGCAGTCCGAACAACTATGGCTACACCTTC. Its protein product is CASSPNNYGYTF.

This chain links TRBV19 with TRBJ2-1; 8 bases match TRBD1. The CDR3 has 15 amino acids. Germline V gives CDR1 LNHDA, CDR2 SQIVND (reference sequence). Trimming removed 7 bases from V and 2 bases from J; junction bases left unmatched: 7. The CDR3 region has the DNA TGTGCCAGTACCTTTCAGGGGGCGCCCTACAATGAGCAGTTCTTC. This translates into CASTFQGAPYNEQFF.

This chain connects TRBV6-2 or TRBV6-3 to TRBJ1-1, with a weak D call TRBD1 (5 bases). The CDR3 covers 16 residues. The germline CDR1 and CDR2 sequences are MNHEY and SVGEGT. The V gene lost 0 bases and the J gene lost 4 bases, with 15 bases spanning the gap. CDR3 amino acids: CASSYSSRDGSTEAFF. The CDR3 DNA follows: TGTGCCAGCAGTTACTCGAGTCGGGACGGGAGCACTGAAGCTTTCTTT.

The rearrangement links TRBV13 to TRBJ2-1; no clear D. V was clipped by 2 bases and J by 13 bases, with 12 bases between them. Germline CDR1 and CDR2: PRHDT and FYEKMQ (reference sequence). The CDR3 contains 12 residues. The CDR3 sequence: CASSLRPQRQFF. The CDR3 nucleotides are TGTGCCAGCAGCTTAAGGCCGCAGCGACAGTTCTTC.

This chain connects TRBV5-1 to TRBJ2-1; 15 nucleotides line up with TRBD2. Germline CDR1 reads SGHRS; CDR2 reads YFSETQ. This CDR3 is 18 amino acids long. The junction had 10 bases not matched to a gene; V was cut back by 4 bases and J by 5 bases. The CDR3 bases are TGCGCCAGCAGCCCGGGACTAGCGGGGGGCAGGGGTAACAATGAGCAGTTCTTC. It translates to CASSPGLAGGRGNNEQFF.

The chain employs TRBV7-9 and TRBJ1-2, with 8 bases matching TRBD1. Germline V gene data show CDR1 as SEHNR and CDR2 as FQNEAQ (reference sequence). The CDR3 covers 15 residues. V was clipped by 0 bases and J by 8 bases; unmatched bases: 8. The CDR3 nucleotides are TGTGCCAGCAGCTTAGCTCAGGGACAGGCGTCCGGCTACACCTTC. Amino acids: CASSLAQGQASGYTF. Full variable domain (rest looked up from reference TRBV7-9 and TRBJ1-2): DTGVSQNPRHKITKRGQNVTFRCDPISEHNRLYWYRQTLGQGPEFLTYFQNEAQLEKSRLLSDRFSAERPKGSFSTLEIQRTEQGDSAMYLCASSLAQGQASGYTFGSGTRLTVV.

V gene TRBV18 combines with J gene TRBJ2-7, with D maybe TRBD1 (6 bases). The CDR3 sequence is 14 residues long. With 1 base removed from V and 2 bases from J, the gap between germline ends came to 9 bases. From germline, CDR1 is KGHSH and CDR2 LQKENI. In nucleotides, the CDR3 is TGTGCCAGCTCACCACAGGGGGAGCCCTACGAGCAGTACTTC. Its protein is CASSPQGEPYEQYF.

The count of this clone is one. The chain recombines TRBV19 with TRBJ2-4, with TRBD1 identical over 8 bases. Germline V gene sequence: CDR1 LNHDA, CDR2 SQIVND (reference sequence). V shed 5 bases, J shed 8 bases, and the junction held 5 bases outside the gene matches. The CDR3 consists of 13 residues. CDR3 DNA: TGTGCCAGTAGTGGGACAGGTACTGACATTCAGTACTTC. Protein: CASSGTGTDIQYF.

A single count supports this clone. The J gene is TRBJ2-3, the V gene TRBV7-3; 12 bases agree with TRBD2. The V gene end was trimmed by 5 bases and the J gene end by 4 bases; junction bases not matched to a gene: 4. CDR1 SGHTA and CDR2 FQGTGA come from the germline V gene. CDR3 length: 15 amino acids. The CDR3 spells CASSLAGGLPDTQYF. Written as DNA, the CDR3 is TGTGCCAGCAGCCTAGCGGGAGGGCTCCCAGATACGCAGTATTTT.

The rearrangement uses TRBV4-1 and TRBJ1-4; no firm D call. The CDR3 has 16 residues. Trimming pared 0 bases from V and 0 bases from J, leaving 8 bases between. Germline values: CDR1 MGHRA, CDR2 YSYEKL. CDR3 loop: CASSQDPIATNEKLFF. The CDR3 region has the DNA TGCGCCAGCAGCCAAGATCCTATTGCAACTAATGAAAAACTGTTTTTT.

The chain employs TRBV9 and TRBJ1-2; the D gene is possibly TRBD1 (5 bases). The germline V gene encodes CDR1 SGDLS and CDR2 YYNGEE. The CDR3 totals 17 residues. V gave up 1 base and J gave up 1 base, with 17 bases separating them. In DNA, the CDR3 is TGTGCCAGCAGCGTATTTACGGGGCAGGTCCTTAACTATGGCTACACCTTC. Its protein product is CASSVFTGQVLNYGYTF. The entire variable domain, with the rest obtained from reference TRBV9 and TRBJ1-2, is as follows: DSGVTQTPKHLITATGQRVTLRCSPRSGDLSVYWYQQSLDQGLQFLIQYYNGEERAKGNILERFSAQQFPDLHSELNLSSLELGDSALYFCASSVFTGQVLNYGYTFGSGTRLTVV.